Listed here are 32 T cell receptor beta chains from one sample, sequenced in a study of T cell clonality in common variable immunodeficiency. Here immunoSEQ multiplex PCR was the method, and the copy in TCRdb shows in-frame clones only, minus some. The sample presents tens of thousands of clones, none singletons. Sequenced sample: peripheral blood mononuclear cells. The source of these receptors is a person aged 18-70 years in good health.

This clone was counted many times. The CDR3 end is not reached by the read, which stops 3 residues before it; the germline J gene fills it in. The gene calls are TRBV5-5 and TRBJ1-1; D is unclear. CDR1 is SGHKS, CDR2 YYEKEE, per germline (reference sequence). CDR3 length: 14 residues. Trimming shortened V by 4 bases and J by 1 base, and 11 bases separated the two germline ends. The DNA read from the CDR3 is TGTGCCAGCAGCACCGACACCAGGAACACTGAA. Protein: CASSTDTRNTE. The CDR3 in full is CASSTDTRNTEAFF.

This clone was detected many times. The read is 3 residues too short to cover the CDR3 end, so that end is filled in from the germline J gene. The chain recombines TRBV6-2 or TRBV6-3 with TRBJ2-7; D possibly corresponds to TRBD1 (5 bases). V shed 6 bases and J shed 0 bases, with 15 bases lying between them. The CDR3 has 15 residues. Germline lookup yields CDR1 MNHEY and CDR2 SVGEGT. The covered CDR3 bases are TGTGCCAGCAGCTCGACAGCCCAGAGCTCCTACGAG. It specifies CASSSTAQSSYE. The entire CDR3 protein reads CASSSTAQSSYEQYF.

As concerns this clone: Coverage ceases 3 residues before the CDR3 finishes, and the germline J gene fills in the end. V and J are TRBV19 and TRBJ2-3; 7 bases map to TRBD2. CDR1 LNHDA and CDR2 SQIVND come from the germline V gene (reference sequence). This CDR3 region has 15 residues. CDR3 sequence reads: CASSIAAAGMETQYF. The CDR3 DNA, read in part, is TGTGCCAGTAGTATAGCGGCAGCGGGGATGGAGACG. Based on the CDR3 plus reference TRBV19 and TRBJ2-3, the full variable domain is DGGITQSPKYLFRKEGQNVTLSCEQNLNHDAMYWYRQDPGQGLRLIYYSQIVNDFQKGDIAEGYSVSREKKESFPLTVTSAQKNPTAFYLCASSIAAAGMETQYFGPGTRLTVL.

At least ten counts were recorded for this clone. Sequencing ends 3 residues short of the CDR3 end; the germline J gene provides the rest. The chain recombines TRBV5-4 with TRBJ2-3; possible D gene TRBD2, 5 bases. This CDR3 has 14 amino acids. CDR1 is SGHNT, CDR2 YYREEE, per germline (reference sequence). The V end lost 0 bases, the J end lost 2 bases, and 7 bases lay between the germline ends. This CDR3 reads CASSLAGSTDTQYF. The sequenced part of the CDR3 DNA is TGTGCCAGCAGCTTGGCGGGGTCCACAGATACG.

This clone was recorded many times. The DNA ends 3 residues before the CDR3 does, and the rest of the CDR3 is filled in from the germline J gene. The gene calls are TRBV18 and TRBJ2-1; 15 nucleotides line up with TRBD2. The germline gives CDR1 KGHSH, CDR2 LQKENI. The ends lost 3 bases at V and 8 bases at J; junction bases unmatched: 5. CDR3 size: 16 residues. The CDR3 here is CASSPRTSGRADEQFF. The DNA read from the CDR3 is TGTGCCAGCTCACCCCGGACTAGCGGGAGGGCCGATGAG. Combining the CDR3 with reference TRBV18 and TRBJ2-1 gives the whole variable domain NAGVMQNPRHLVRRRGQEARLRCSPMKGHSHVYWYRQLPEEGLKFMVYLQKENIIDESGMPKERFSAEFPKEGPSILRIQQVVRGDSAAYFCASSPRTSGRADEQFFGPGTRLTVL.

This clone has a count of ten or more. The CDR3 end falls 3 residues outside the read, so it is completed with the germline J gene. V is TRBV7-9 and J is TRBJ2-3; 7 positions match TRBD1. In germline, CDR1 is SEHNR, CDR2 FQNEAQ (reference sequence). With V trimmed by 3 bases and J by 4 bases, 7 bases remained unmatched. This CDR3 contains 15 residues. CDR3 loop: CASSFRGSSPDTQYF. The DNA read from the CDR3 is TGTGCCAGCAGCTTCAGGGGGTCTAGCCCAGATACG.

This clone has ten or more counts. The observed sequence ends 3 residues before the CDR3 terminus, with the missing tail filled in from the germline J gene. The rearrangement links TRBV2 to TRBJ2-3; D may be TRBD1 (5 bases). Deletions cut 3 bases from V and 0 bases from J, with 10 bases between. Germline values: CDR1 SNHLY, CDR2 FYNNEI. There are 15 residues in the CDR3. CDR3 sequence reads: CASSDDAGSTDTQYF. The sequenced CDR3 bases are TGTGCCAGCAGTGACGATGCAGGGAGCACAGATACG.

This clone has at least ten counts. The CDR3 goes on 3 residues after the read ends, and that part is filled in from the germline J gene. The V and J genes are TRBV13 and TRBJ2-7, with D unclear. Between the trimmed V and J ends, which lost 3 bases and 0 bases, there was a span of 12 bases. The germline gives CDR1 PRHDT, CDR2 FYEKMQ (reference sequence). The CDR3 covers 15 residues. The CDR3 DNA, read in part, is TGTGCCAGCAGCTTTGGGCAGGCGCTCTCCTACGAG. As protein: CASSFGQALSYE. The full CDR3 reads CASSFGQALSYEQYF.

This clone was found many times. Read coverage stops 3 residues before the CDR3 terminus; the germline J gene supplies the remainder. The chain joins TRBV7-9 to TRBJ2-3; the D is unclear. Germline values: CDR1 SEHNR, CDR2 FQNEAQ (reference sequence). V gave up 5 bases and J gave up 3 bases, with 9 bases separating them. This CDR3 spans 13 amino acids. CDR3 DNA, as far as it was read: TGTGCCAGCAGCCCCCCTCTTACAGATACG. As protein: CASSPPLTDT. The entire CDR3 reads CASSPPLTDTQYF.

In this sample, this clone turned up a few times. The read terminates 3 residues ahead of where the CDR3 ends, so the germline J gene completes it. V gene TRBV25-1 combines with J gene TRBJ1-1, with a possible D match to TRBD1 (5 bases). CDR1 is MGHDK and CDR2 is SYGVNS in the germline V gene. The CDR3 totals 14 residues. The CDR3 sequence is CASSEWGSGSQAFF. CDR3 DNA, as far as it was read: TGTGCCAGCAGTGAATGGGGATCAGGGAGTCAA.

This clone was seen repeatedly, ten times or more. Sequencing ends 3 residues short of the CDR3 end; the germline J gene provides the rest. The J gene is TRBJ2-2, the V gene TRBV14; D is unclear. The ends were cut back, 1 base at V and 6 bases at J, with 6 bases in the middle. The CDR3 is 13 residues long. CDR1 is SGHDN and CDR2 is FVKESK in the germline V gene. CDR3 region: CASSQVRPGELFF. CDR3 DNA, as far as it was read: TGTGCCAGCAGCCAAGTCCGTCCCGGGGAG. Supplemented by reference TRBV14 and TRBJ2-2, the full variable domain reads EAGVTQFPSHSVIEKGQTVTLRCDPISGHDNLYWYRRVMGKEIKFLLHFVKESKQDESGMPNNRFLAERTGGTYSTLKVQPAELEDSGVYFCASSQVRPGELFFGEGSRLTVL.

This clone was recorded at least ten times. Sequencing ends 3 residues short of the CDR3 end; the germline J gene provides the rest. The rearrangement uses TRBV10-3 and TRBJ2-4, with 9 bases fitting TRBD1. Per the germline V gene, CDR1 is ENHRY and CDR2 is SYGVKD. This CDR3 spans 12 amino acids. CDR3 loop: CATGGTGLGQYF. The CDR3 DNA, read in part, is TGTGCCACCGGAGGGACAGGGCTTGGT.

This clone occurred many times. The observed sequence ends 3 residues before the CDR3 terminus, with the missing tail filled in from the germline J gene. J is TRBJ1-1 and V is TRBV2, with D uncertain. The CDR3 has 15 amino acids. V lost 2 bases, J lost 0 bases, and 10 bases lay in between. From germline, CDR1 is SNHLY and CDR2 FYNNEI. CDR3 bases read: TGTGCCAGCAGTGAATATGCAGGTTTGAACACTGAA. Protein sequence: CASSEYAGLNTE. The whole CDR3 protein reads CASSEYAGLNTEAFF.

Ten or more counts support this clone. CDR3 DNA (partial): TGCGCCAGCAGCTTGAAACGCAGAACCTACACCGGGGAG. It is translated as CASSLKRRTYTGE. The complete CDR3 protein is CASSLKRRTYTGELFF. The chain is built from TRBV5-1 and TRBJ2-2; D ambiguous. The CDR3 is cut off 3 residues early in the read; its end comes from the germline J gene. The CDR3 totals 16 residues. The germline V gene has CDR1 SGHRS and CDR2 YFSETQ. V lost 1 base and J lost 3, with 13 bases in between.

This clone has ten or more counts. The CDR3 end is not reached by the read, which stops 3 residues before it; the germline J gene fills it in. This chain connects TRBV19 to TRBJ2-7; TRBD1 aligns across 11 bases. J lost 3 bases, V lost 5 bases, and 6 bases had no gene match. The CDR3 covers 15 residues. The germline V gene encodes CDR1 LNHDA and CDR2 SQIVND (reference sequence). This chain's CDR3 is CASSLSGQGGYEQYF. The part of the CDR3 DNA that was read is TGTGCCAGTAGTCTCTCGGGACAGGGGGGCTACGAG.

This clone was found many times. Read data end 3 residues before the CDR3 end; the end is taken from the germline J gene. The chain couples TRBV12-3 or TRBV12-4 to TRBJ2-3, with D tentatively TRBD2 (5 bases). The CDR3 is 15 residues long. V lost 5 bases, J lost 1 base, and 13 bases lay in between. CDR3 DNA, as far as it was read: TGTGCCAGCAGTCGGACTTTTACAGGCACAGATACG. It is translated as CASSRTFTGTDT. The full CDR3 is CASSRTFTGTDTQYF.

The sample holds many counts of this clone. The read stops 3 residues short of the end of the CDR3; the missing end is completed from the germline J gene. The chain couples TRBV19 to TRBJ1-1; no definite D call. Trimming removed 4 bases at V and 0 bases at J, with 12 bases between. The CDR3 consists of 15 residues. The V gene's germline CDR1 is LNHDA and CDR2 SQIVND (reference sequence). CDR3 DNA (partial): TGTGCCAGTAGTAGCGATCTGTTGATGAACACTGAA. As protein: CASSSDLLMNTE. The whole CDR3 reads CASSSDLLMNTEAFF.

In this sample, this clone turned up a few times. The CDR3 goes on 3 residues after the read ends, and that part is filled in from the germline J gene. The chain links TRBV2 to TRBJ2-5, with 10 bases that match TRBD2. CDR3 size: 15 residues. Germline CDR1 reads SNHLY; CDR2 reads FYNNEI. V gave up 6 bases and J gave up 5 bases; unmatched junction bases: 9. CDR3: CASRGASGGHETQYF. The part of the CDR3 DNA that was read is TGTGCCAGCAGGGGCGCTAGCGGGGGTCATGAGACC.

This clone showed up many times. Sequencing ends 3 residues short of the CDR3 end; the germline J gene provides the rest. The chain couples TRBV20-1 to TRBJ2-1; 11 positions agree with TRBD2. V shed 7 bases, J shed 3 bases, and the junction held 14 bases outside the gene matches. CDR3 length: 17 amino acids. Germline lookup yields CDR1 DFQATT and CDR2 SNEGSKA (reference sequence). The CDR3 bases that were read are TGCAGTGTCGACAACCCTTCTAGCGGGGGGCGCTACAATGAG. Protein: CSVDNPSSGGRYNE. The whole CDR3 reads CSVDNPSSGGRYNEQFF.

This clone was observed a handful of times. The CDR3 bases that were read are TGTGCCAGCAGCTTGGGTCAGGGCGCCTACGAG. Its protein product is CASSLGQGAYE. The full CDR3 protein is CASSLGQGAYEQYF. The chain carries TRBV5-5 and TRBJ2-7; D is perhaps TRBD1 (5 bases). Read sequence stops 3 residues before the CDR3 end, and the germline J gene provides the missing end. CDR1 and CDR2 (germline): SGHKS, YYEKEE (reference sequence). V lost 0 bases to trimming and J lost 2 bases, with 9 bases between them. This CDR3 contains 14 residues.

This clone was seen at least ten times. The read stops 3 residues short of the end of the CDR3; the missing end is completed from the germline J gene. This sequence joins TRBV12-3 or TRBV12-4 and TRBJ2-1; 7 bases are a match to TRBD2. The CDR3 spans 15 residues. V shed 2 bases and J 4 bases; nucleotides not matched to a gene: 5. The CDR3 reads CASSLTRGDYNEQFF. The sequenced part of the CDR3 DNA is TGTGCCAGCAGTTTAACCCGGGGGGATTACAATGAG.

There are many counts of this clone. Sequencing ends 3 residues short of the CDR3 end; the germline J gene provides the rest. The chain couples TRBV5-6 to TRBJ1-4; tentatively, D is TRBD1 (5 bases). Germline-derived CDR1 and CDR2 are SGHDT and YYEEEE. The CDR3 loop spans 15 amino acids. The CDR3: CASSSSRDWGSPLFF. Incomplete CDR3 DNA: TGTGCCAGCAGCTCCTCCCGGGACTGGGGTTCACCA.

In this sample, this clone turned up many times. CDR3 DNA (partial): TGTGCCAGCAGCTCGCGACAGGGACCCGGCTATGGC. It yields the protein CASSSRQGPGYG. The complete CDR3 reads CASSSRQGPGYGYTF. The chain has TRBV5-6 and TRBJ1-2; 7 bases match TRBD1. The read terminates 3 residues before the CDR3 end, so the remaining end is supplied by the germline J gene. This CDR3 contains 15 residues. CDR1 is SGHDT and CDR2 is YYEEEE in the germline V gene. V shed 3 bases and J 4 bases; nucleotides not matched to a gene: 9.

The sample holds many counts of this clone. The read terminates 3 residues ahead of where the CDR3 ends, so the germline J gene completes it. V gene TRBV19 combines with J gene TRBJ2-3; 7 bases line up with TRBD1. V was pared by 4 bases and J by 2 bases, with 18 bases of the junction left unmatched. Germline CDR1 is LNHDA and CDR2 is SQIVND (reference sequence). This CDR3 region has 19 residues. CDR3 bases read: TGTGCCAGTAGTACCCCTAGGTACAAGGGGGCCGAAAACACAGATACG. It yields the protein CASSTPRYKGAENTDT. The complete CDR3 protein is CASSTPRYKGAENTDTQYF.

Concerning this clone itself: The read stops 3 residues short of the end of the CDR3; the missing end is completed from the germline J gene. V gene TRBV7-2 combines with J gene TRBJ1-1; 8 nucleotides match TRBD1. Germline V gene sequence: CDR1 SGHTA, CDR2 FQGNSA. The CDR3 length is 13 residues. V shed 7 bases, J shed 5 bases, and the junction held 6 bases outside the gene matches. The CDR3 DNA, read in part, is TGTGCCAGCACCCGACAGGGGCCGACTGAA. It is translated as CASTRQGPTE. The whole CDR3 region reads CASTRQGPTEAFF.

There are many counts of this clone. The observed sequence ends 3 residues before the CDR3 terminus, with the missing tail filled in from the germline J gene. The gene calls are TRBV20-1 and TRBJ1-4, with a possible D match to TRBD1 (5 bases). The V gene lost 3 bases and the J gene lost 8 bases, with 16 bases spanning the gap. There are 14 residues in the CDR3. CDR1 and CDR2 from the germline V gene are DFQATT and SNEGSKA (reference sequence). CDR3 amino acids: CSASQTVPGEKLFF. The sequenced part of the CDR3 DNA is TGCAGTGCTAGCCAGACAGTTCCGGGAGAAAAA.

This clone was detected ten times or more. Coverage ceases 3 residues before the CDR3 finishes, and the germline J gene fills in the end. The chain has TRBV20-1 and TRBJ2-3; 10 bases agree with TRBD2. This CDR3 spans 14 amino acids. Germline V lookup: CDR1 DFQATT, CDR2 SNEGSKA (reference sequence). The trim removed 4 bases at V and 4 bases at J, leaving 5 bases unmatched. The CDR3 is CSANRGLAPDTQYF. The CDR3 DNA, read in part, is TGCAGTGCTAATAGGGGACTAGCGCCAGATACG.

This clone was recorded many times. The part of the CDR3 DNA that was read is TGCAGTGCTAGAGGGGGGGTGAGAAAAGAGACC. It codes for CSARGGVRKET. Given in full, the CDR3 is CSARGGVRKETQYF. This chain uses TRBV20-1 with TRBJ2-5; D is perhaps TRBD2 (6 bases). The CDR3 end lies 3 residues beyond the end of the read and is filled in from the germline J gene. V was clipped by 1 base and J by 3 bases, with 12 bases between them. In germline, CDR1 is DFQATT, CDR2 SNEGSKA (reference sequence). The CDR3 contains 14 residues.

At least ten counts were recorded for this clone. The read ends 3 residues shy of where the CDR3 ends; the end is completed using the germline J gene. V is TRBV27 and J is TRBJ2-1; 9 nucleotides align to TRBD2. Germline V CDR1 and CDR2: MNHEY, SMNVEV (reference sequence). This CDR3 region has 15 residues. Losses at the gene ends were 0 bases for V and 8 bases for J; bases not matched to a gene: 5. CDR3 DNA, as far as it was read: TGTGCCAGCAGTTTATCGGCGGGAGGGCCTGATGAG. It specifies CASSLSAGGPDE. The full CDR3 sequence reads CASSLSAGGPDEQFF.

This clone was counted at least ten times. The read ends 3 residues before the CDR3 terminus; that terminus is restored from the germline J gene. The V gene is TRBV20-1, the J gene TRBJ2-4; TRBD1 might be the D (6 bases). V gave up 4 bases and J gave up 5 bases, with 18 bases separating them. The CDR3 extends over 15 amino acids. Germline-derived CDR1 and CDR2 are DFQATT and SNEGSKA (reference sequence). CDR3 DNA (partial): TGCAGTGCTATCCCCGGCAGGGGCTCCCAAAACATT. Protein product: CSAIPGRGSQNI. The entire CDR3 protein is CSAIPGRGSQNIQYF.

On this clone: The CDR3 extends 3 residues past the end of the read, so its final part is completed from the germline J gene. The J gene is TRBJ2-1, the V gene TRBV20-1; 7 bases align to TRBD2. The CDR3 is made up of 14 amino acids. CDR1 and CDR2 (germline): DFQATT, SNEGSKA (reference sequence). Trimming cost V 5 bases and J 4 bases; bases outside gene matches: 8. The covered CDR3 bases are TGCAGTGCTTCTAGACTAGCCCCATACAATGAG. Translation: CSASRLAPYNE. The full CDR3 protein reads CSASRLAPYNEQFF.

This clone was picked up many times. The read halts 3 residues ahead of the CDR3 end, with the missing end drawn from the germline J gene. The rearrangement uses TRBV19 and TRBJ1-1; D is ambiguous. The CDR3 extends over 15 amino acids. Per germline, CDR1 LNHDA and CDR2 SQIVND (reference sequence). V shed 3 bases and J shed 6 bases, with 17 bases lying between them. The part of the CDR3 DNA that was read is TGTGCCAGTAGTATCTTCGGTAATCTGCCCCCTGAA. Encoded protein: CASSIFGNLPPE. The whole CDR3 region reads CASSIFGNLPPEAFF.